Below, 15 T cell receptor beta chains from the same sample are listed, as sequenced in a study of T cell responses to AZD1222 COVID-19 vaccine. The method was immunoSEQ multiplex PCR; TCRdb's version includes in-frame clones alone and lacks a portion of them. The sample includes about 120,000 clones, approximately 86% of them seen just once. Source: peripheral blood, taken on day 0 of AZD1222 vaccination. Receptor source: an adult in good health.

This clone was seen more than once but under ten times. This chain connects TRBV30 to TRBJ2-5, with unresolved D. Trimming cost V 2 bases and J 5 bases, with 3 bases left between them. The CDR3 length is 10 residues. The germline CDR1 and CDR2 sequences are GTSNPN and SVGIG (reference sequence). Here the CDR3 reads CAWSRETQYF. The DNA of the CDR3 is TGTGCCTGGAGTAGGGAGACCCAGTACTTC.

This sequence joins TRBV7-2 and TRBJ1-3; maybe TRBD1 (6 bases). Germline loops: CDR1 SGHTA, CDR2 FQGNSA. Trimming took off 6 bases at V and 4 bases at J, with 13 bases between the two ends. The CDR3 loop spans 14 amino acids. CDR3 residues: CASSYTGSGNTIYF. The CDR3 DNA follows: TGTGCCAGCAGTTACACAGGGTCGGGAAACACCATATATTTT.

Only a few counts were recorded for this clone. The V gene is TRBV28, the J gene TRBJ1-5; D is uncertain. Trimming took off 3 bases at V and 3 bases at J, with 12 bases between the two ends. The germline CDR1 and CDR2 sequences are MDHEN and SYDVKM. The CDR3 contains 15 residues. CDR3 in amino acids: CASSLEGGPNQPQHF. The CDR3, as DNA: TGTGCCAGCAGTTTGGAGGGAGGACCCAATCAGCCCCAGCATTTT.

The gene calls are TRBV7-9 and TRBJ2-5; the match to TRBD2 covers 14 bases. CDR1 is SEHNR and CDR2 is FQNEAQ in the germline V gene (reference sequence). The trim removed 3 bases at V and 2 bases at J, leaving 2 bases unmatched. The CDR3 has 16 amino acids. CDR3 DNA sequence: TGTGCCAGCAGCTTTGGGACTAGCGGGGGACAAGAGACCCAGTACTTC. Protein product: CASSFGTSGGQETQYF.

The V gene is TRBV3-1 (or the pseudogene TRBV3-2), the J gene TRBJ2-6; 10 nucleotides line up with TRBD2. CDR1 is LGHDT, CDR2 YNNKEL, per germline (reference sequence). The CDR3 is 20 residues long. J lost 2 bases, V lost 4 bases, and 14 bases had no gene match. The CDR3 coding sequence is TGTGCCAGCAGCCGCAGCGGGACTAGCGTAACCCGAACTGGGGCCAACGTCCTGACTTTC. This translates into CASSRSGTSVTRTGANVLTF.

This chain joins TRBV10-1 and TRBJ1-1; D is undetermined. V lost 4 bases and J lost 0, with 6 bases in between. The length of the CDR3 is 13 residues. Germline CDR1 is WNHNN and CDR2 is SYGVQD (reference sequence). CDR3 sequence (DNA): TGCGCCAGCAGTGTCCAGATGAACACTGAAGCTTTCTTT. This gives the protein CASSVQMNTEAFF.

J is TRBJ2-7 and V is TRBV11-1; D is possibly TRBD1 or TRBD2 (5 bases each). Per germline, CDR1 SGHAT and CDR2 FQDESV (reference sequence). The CDR3 extends over 14 amino acids. Trimming pared 5 bases from V and 1 base from J, leaving 12 bases between. CDR3 sequence: CASSIRDGSYEQYF. The CDR3 bases are TGTGCCAGCAGCATACGGGACGGATCCTACGAGCAGTACTTC.

V gene TRBV18 combines with J gene TRBJ1-5; D possibly corresponds to TRBD1 (5 bases). The CDR3 contains 15 residues. V lost 1 base and J 3 bases, leaving 10 bases between the germline ends. Germline values: CDR1 KGHSH, CDR2 LQKENI. CDR3 protein: CASSPLSGPNQPQHF. The CDR3 region has the DNA TGTGCCAGCTCACCACTTTCGGGACCCAATCAGCCCCAGCATTTT.

This clone is a singleton in its sample. V is TRBV6-4 and J is TRBJ2-7, with 7 bases aligning to TRBD1. V lost 0 bases to trimming and J lost 0 bases; unmatched junction nucleotides: 2. Germline V gene data show CDR1 as MRHNA and CDR2 as SNTAGT. This CDR3 spans 15 amino acids. The CDR3 DNA is TGTGCCAGCAGTGACTCACAGGGGAGCTCCTACGAGCAGTACTTC. The encoded protein is CASSDSQGSSYEQYF.

The chain has TRBV19 and TRBJ1-2; D might be TRBD1 (5 bases). The germline V gene encodes CDR1 LNHDA and CDR2 SQIVND (reference sequence). The V and J ends lost 3 bases and 5 bases respectively, with 16 bases between them. This CDR3 region has 15 residues. This chain's CDR3 is CASSIRDSLWYGYTF. The CDR3 region has the DNA TGTGCCAGTAGTATCAGGGACTCTTTGTGGTATGGCTACACCTTC.

This chain joins TRBV4-1 and TRBJ2-5; TRBD2 aligns across 9 bases. V lost 8 bases, J lost 4 bases, and 14 bases stayed unmatched. Germline V lookup: CDR1 MGHRA, CDR2 YSYEKL. There are 16 residues in the CDR3. In DNA, the CDR3 is TGCGCCAGCTCCATGGGTAGCGGGAGATGGGGAGAGACCCAGTACTTC. This translates into CASSMGSGRWGETQYF.

The chain couples TRBV12-3 or TRBV12-4 to TRBJ1-1; D ambiguous. The CDR3 length is 13 residues. With 2 bases removed from V and 6 bases from J, the gap between germline ends came to 10 bases. The chain's CDR3 is CASSLIQRAEAFF. CDR3 in DNA: TGTGCCAGCAGTTTAATCCAGAGGGCTGAAGCTTTCTTT.

The table lists this clone with a count of one. The rearrangement uses TRBV5-5 and TRBJ1-2; no definite D call. CDR1 and CDR2 from the germline V gene are SGHKS and YYEKEE (reference sequence). The CDR3 is 15 amino acids. The V gene lost 2 bases and the J gene lost 0 bases, with 11 bases spanning the gap. This chain's CDR3 is CASSLGNPSNYGYTF. The CDR3 nucleotides read TGTGCCAGCAGCTTAGGCAATCCCTCTAACTATGGCTACACCTTC. The variable domain in full, with the rest retrieved from reference TRBV5-5 and TRBJ1-2, is DAGVTQSPTHLIKTRGQQVTLRCSPISGHKSVSWYQQVLGQGPQFIFQYYEKEERGRGNFPDRFSARQFPNYSSELNVNALLLGDSALYLCASSLGNPSNYGYTFGSGTRLTVV.

V usage is TRBV6-1 and J usage is TRBJ2-5; D uncertain. This CDR3 is built from 13 residues. V lost 3 bases and J 4 bases, leaving 9 bases between the germline ends. Germline CDR1 and CDR2: MNHNS and SASEGT. For the CDR3, the DNA is TGTGCCAGCAGTGAGGTCTGGGGAGAGACCCAGTACTTC. This translates into CASSEVWGETQYF.

The genes are TRBV28 and TRBJ1-5, with D possibly TRBD1 on 5 matching bases. V was clipped by 6 bases and J by 2 bases, with 14 bases between them. The CDR3 runs 15 residues. Germline V gene sequence: CDR1 MDHEN, CDR2 SYDVKM. CDR3 sequence reads: CASRTPGNRNQPQHF. DNA of the CDR3: TGTGCCAGCAGAACGCCAGGGAATCGCAATCAGCCCCAGCATTTT.